One and the same sample provided the 28 T cell receptor beta chains below, sequenced in a study of CD8+CD57+ T cells in acquired aplastic anemia. Flow cytometry had shown expanded CD8+CD57+ cells in the patients chosen for sequencing. For CDR3 and TCR beta VDJ profiling, genomic DNA was the template used. TCRdb redid the calling of the reads with MiXCR, one entry per CDR3 protein. The sample has 250,000 to 350,000 distinct CDR3 sequences, approximately 57% seen once; the top ten hold around 1.3%. Specimen: sorted CD4+, CD8+, or CD8+CD57+ T cells (not recorded which) from PBMCs. These receptors were taken from a human donor with aplastic anemia.

The J gene is TRBJ1-1, the V gene TRBV29-1, with 8 bases fitting TRBD1. The germline gives CDR1 SQVTM, CDR2 ANQGSEA. Germline trimming cut 3 bases from V and 7 bases from J; bases unmatched to any gene: 13. This CDR3 has 15 residues. CDR3 in amino acids: CSVDSWGTGTYEAFF. DNA of the CDR3: TGCAGCGTTGACTCCTGGGGGACAGGAACCTATGAAGCTTTCTTT.

Worth noting for this clonotype: An end of the junction does not agree with germline; a read error may underlie this. J is TRBJ2-7 and V is TRBV7-9; 8 bases are a match to TRBD2. Per germline, CDR1 SEHNR and CDR2 FQNEAQ (reference sequence). CDR3 length: 15 residues. CDR3 amino acids: CASSQGAGASYEQYF. The CDR3, as DNA: TGCGCCAGCAGCCAAGGAGCGGGGGCCTCCTACGAGCAGTACTTC.

The J gene is TRBJ2-1, the V gene TRBV14; 9 bases line up with TRBD2. With 5 bases clipped from V and 3 bases from J, the junction kept 5 bases outside the gene matches. Looked up from germline, CDR1 is SGHDN and CDR2 is FVKESK. CDR3 length: 15 amino acids. CDR3 loop: CASSKSGRRYNEQFF. The CDR3 region has the DNA TGTGCCAGCAGCAAAAGCGGGAGGCGCTACAATGAGCAGTTCTTC.

The chain couples TRBV30 to TRBJ1-1; no clear D gene. Per the germline V gene, CDR1 is GTSNPN and CDR2 is SVGIG (reference sequence). CDR3 length: 12 amino acids. The germline V and J ends were trimmed by 2 bases and 5 bases, with 9 bases remaining between them. This chain's CDR3 is CAWSLDGTEAFF. The CDR3 coding sequence is TGTGCCTGGAGTTTGGACGGGACTGAAGCTTTCTTT.

The chain has TRBV10-3 and TRBJ2-1; TRBD2 aligns across 7 bases. This CDR3 has 13 residues. Trimming removed 6 bases from V and 9 bases from J; junction bases left unmatched: 8. CDR1 and CDR2 from the germline V gene are ENHRY and SYGVKD. The DNA of the CDR3 is TGTGCCATCAGGGGGGATAGGGAGGGTGAGCAGTTCTTC. This encodes CAIRGDREGEQFF.

This rearrangement joins TRBV19 to TRBJ1-1; D may be TRBD1 (5 bases). Trimming shortened V by 7 bases and J by 3 bases, and 12 bases separated the two germline ends. Germline V gene data show CDR1 as LNHDA and CDR2 as SQIVND (reference sequence). This CDR3 has 13 amino acids. This CDR3 reads CASNGGEDTEAFF. The DNA for the CDR3 is TGTGCCAGTAATGGAGGGGAGGACACTGAAGCTTTCTTT.

The chain recombines TRBV7-9 with TRBJ2-6; D not certain. Trimming removed 8 bases at V and 0 bases at J, with 11 bases between. CDR1 is SEHNR and CDR2 is FQNEAQ in the germline V gene (reference sequence). CDR3 length: 15 amino acids. CDR3 region: CASATPDSGANVLTF. CDR3 sequence (DNA): TGTGCCAGCGCTACGCCAGACTCTGGGGCCAACGTCCTGACTTTC.

Regarding this clonotype: Here the CDR3 omits its conserved ending phenylalanine or tryptophan, so a read error is the likely source. V gene TRBV20-1 combines with J gene TRBJ2-3, with TRBD2 matching over 13 bases. The V gene end was trimmed by 1 base and the J gene end by 7 bases; junction bases not matched to a gene: 8. The CDR3 loop spans 16 amino acids. Germline V gene data show CDR1 as DFQATT and CDR2 as SNEGSKA (reference sequence). The CDR3 region has the DNA TGCAGTGCTAGAGTTAGGACTAGCGGGAGCGGATATACGCAGTATTCT. Its translation: CSARVRTSGSGYTQYS.

The V and J genes are TRBV10-2 and TRBJ1-5; D possibly corresponds to TRBD1 (6 bases). The V end was cut by 6 bases, the J end by 2 bases, with 17 bases between. The CDR3 covers 16 residues. Germline CDR1 is WSHSY and CDR2 is SAAADI. CDR3 sequence: CASRDSQGRGNQPQHF. Here the CDR3 DNA reads TGCGCCAGCAGAGACTCACAGGGTAGGGGCAATCAGCCCCAGCATTTT.

Worth noting for this clonotype: The junction differs from germline at one of its ends, possibly a read error. The chain has TRBV9 and TRBJ2-3, with a weak D call TRBD2 (5 bases). This CDR3 contains 17 residues. The germline V gene encodes CDR1 SGDLS and CDR2 YYNGEE. For the CDR3, the DNA is TGTGCCAGCAGCGTGAGAGCTTCGGGTTCTAGCACAGACACGCAGTATTTT. This translates into CASSVRASGSSTDTQYF.

The CDR3 region has the DNA TGTGCCAGCAGCCCCGACAGTAGGTACACAGATACGCAGTATTTT. This gives the protein CASSPDSRYTDTQYF. V usage is TRBV11-2 and J usage is TRBJ2-3, with D possibly being TRBD1 (5 bases). The CDR3 is 15 amino acids. V lost 5 bases and J 2 bases, leaving 14 bases between the germline ends. Germline assignment: CDR1 SGHAT and CDR2 FQNNGV.

This clonotype was picked up many times. This chain joins TRBV2 and TRBJ1-2; D unclear. Trimming took 7 bases from V and 2 from J, leaving 5 bases between them. The length of the CDR3 is 11 residues. Germline V gene data show CDR1 as SNHLY and CDR2 as FYNNEI. Here the CDR3 reads CASKENYGYTF. The CDR3 bases are TGTGCCAGCAAGGAGAACTATGGCTACACCTTC.

CDR3 loop: CAISEGGTHSGNTIYF. For the CDR3, the DNA is TGTGCCATCAGTGAAGGGGGGACGCACTCTGGAAACACCATATATTTT. J is TRBJ1-3 and V is TRBV10-3; D is possibly TRBD1 (6 bases). V was clipped by 3 bases and J by 0 bases, with 12 bases between them. This CDR3 comprises 16 residues. CDR1 and CDR2 (germline): ENHRY, SYGVKD.

This clonotype was seen at least ten times. The J gene is TRBJ2-3, the V gene TRBV7-8, with D maybe TRBD1 (6 bases). This CDR3 has 16 amino acids. Looked up from germline, CDR1 is SGHVS and CDR2 is FQNEAQ. Trimming pared 2 bases from V and 0 bases from J, leaving 12 bases between. This chain's CDR3 is CASSLFGTLSTDTQYF. The CDR3 DNA sequence: TGTGCCAGCAGCTTATTTGGGACACTTAGCACAGATACGCAGTATTTT.

In the case of this clonotype: Possible read error: a much larger clone is one base away. The chain carries TRBV5-1 and TRBJ2-5; the match to TRBD2 covers 13 bases. The germline gives CDR1 SGHRS, CDR2 YFSETQ. The CDR3 extends over 18 amino acids. CDR3 amino acids: CASSLGLAGGSYQEAQYF. CDR3 bases: TGCGCCAGCAGCTTGGGACTAGCGGGGGGCTCGTACCAAGAGGCCCAGTACTTC. Together with reference TRBV5-1 and TRBJ2-5, the CDR3 gives the full variable domain: KAGVTQTPRYLIKTRGQQVTLSCSPISGHRSVSWYQQTPGQGLQFLFEYFSETQRNKGNFPGRFSGRQFSNSRSEMNVSTLELGDSALYLCASSLGLAGGSYQEAQYFGPGTRLLVL.

V is TRBV3-1 and J is TRBJ2-3, with 9 bases aligning to TRBD2. This CDR3 is 16 amino acids long. V lost 1 base and J lost 1; bases outside the gene matches: 3. Germline lookup yields CDR1 LGHDT and CDR2 YNNKEL (reference sequence). CDR3 DNA sequence: TGTGCCAGCAGCCAAGGGCGGGGGGGCGGCACAGATACGCAGTATTTT. Its translation is CASSQGRGGGTDTQYF.

This clonotype has at least ten counts. The J gene is TRBJ2-6, the V gene TRBV18; D not resolved. CDR3 length equals 14 residues. The germline V and J ends were trimmed by 3 bases and 3 bases, with 6 bases remaining between them. Germline V gene lookup returns CDR1 KGHSH and CDR2 LQKENI. For the CDR3, the DNA is TGTGCCAGCTCACCTACTTATGGGGCCAACGTCCTGACTTTC. This encodes CASSPTYGANVLTF.

This clonotype was recorded many times. The chain couples TRBV25-1 to TRBJ1-1; D is ambiguous. The CDR3 is made up of 14 amino acids. The germline gives CDR1 MGHDK, CDR2 SYGVNS. The germline V and J ends were trimmed by 5 bases and 6 bases, with 16 bases remaining between them. CDR3 DNA: TGTGCCAGCAGTTCCTCCTCCCTAGGCTCTGAAGCTTTCTTT. Translating gives CASSSSSLGSEAFF.

The V and J genes are TRBV5-4 and TRBJ2-7; 8 nucleotides align to TRBD2. Germline CDR1 and CDR2: SGHNT and YYREEE (reference sequence). The CDR3 runs 17 residues. The ends lost 4 bases at V and 5 bases at J; junction bases unmatched: 17. The CDR3 sequence: CASSRGGRSAGEDEQYF. The CDR3 DNA is TGTGCCAGCAGCCGGGGGGGGCGCTCAGCGGGAGAGGACGAGCAGTACTTC.

This clonotype was picked up many times. The chain links TRBV12-3 or TRBV12-4 to TRBJ2-1; D perhaps matches TRBD1 (5 bases). The CDR3 contains 14 residues. The V gene lost 5 bases and the J gene lost 9 bases, with 17 bases spanning the gap. This CDR3 is CASSPQGPLGEQFF. CDR3 in DNA: TGTGCCAGCAGTCCGCAGGGCCCTTTGGGTGAGCAGTTCTTC.

This clonotype has at least ten counts. With a much larger clone just one base away, this may be a read error. This chain connects TRBV2 to TRBJ1-2, with a weak D call TRBD1 (5 bases). The germline V gene has CDR1 SNHLY and CDR2 FYNNEI. V was cut by 3 bases and J by 3 bases, with 14 bases left in between. This CDR3 region has 15 residues. CDR3 DNA: TGTGCCAGCAGTGAGAACGGGGGGATGTACTATGGCTACACCTTC. Its protein product is CASSENGGMYYGYTF.

The chain is built from TRBV20-1 and TRBJ2-3, with a weak D call TRBD1 (6 bases). Trimming left V 2 bases short and J 3 bases short, with 12 bases between. The CDR3 totals 14 residues. CDR1 DFQATT and CDR2 SNEGSKA come from the germline V gene (reference sequence). CDR3 in amino acids: CSARRGHVTDTQYF. The CDR3 coding sequence is TGCAGTGCTAGACGGGGACATGTTACAGATACGCAGTATTTT.

The rearrangement joins TRBV20-1 to TRBJ1-6; D not resolved. The CDR3 is 14 amino acids. V lost 4 bases and J lost 8, with 15 bases in between. Germline V lookup: CDR1 DFQATT, CDR2 SNEGSKA (reference sequence). In nucleotides, the CDR3 is TGCAGTGCTACACTCGTTGGGGTCGATTCACCCCTCCACTTT. Its translation: CSATLVGVDSPLHF.

This clonotype was picked up a small number of times. The chain's CDR3 is CASSLDPSYEQYF. CDR3 nucleotide sequence: TGTGCCAGCAGCTTAGATCCCTCGTACGAGCAGTACTTC. This rearrangement joins TRBV11-3 to TRBJ2-7; D remains ambiguous. The CDR3 is 13 amino acids. The germline V gene has CDR1 SGHNT and CDR2 YENEEA. With 0 bases removed from V and 4 bases from J, the gap between germline ends came to 7 bases.

The chain carries TRBV24-1 and TRBJ2-1; D unresolved. V gave up 2 bases and J gave up 3 bases, with 4 bases separating them. This CDR3 has 13 residues. Germline-derived CDR1 and CDR2 are KGHDR and SFDVKD. The CDR3 sequence is CATSDSDYNEQFF. CDR3 in DNA: TGTGCCACCAGTGATTCTGACTACAATGAGCAGTTCTTC.

Worth noting for this clonotype: Likely a read error: the CDR3 ends without its conserved phenylalanine or tryptophan. The DNA is omitted, as the CDR3 cannot be located on it reliably, and the CDR3 follows TCRdb's listing. This chain links TRBV20-1 with TRBJ2-6; the D call of TRBD1 is as the table states it, not checked on the DNA. CDR1 is DFQATT, CDR2 SNEGSKA, per germline (reference sequence). With termini counted, the CDR3 has 8 amino acids. This CDR3 reads CSARDKGT.

This clonotype was counted a single time. A read error may be the cause here, since a much bigger clone is one base away. This chain connects TRBV3-1 to TRBJ2-6, with D perhaps matching TRBD1 (5 bases). The V end lost 8 bases, the J end lost 0 bases, and 11 bases lay between the germline ends. Germline V gene lookup returns CDR1 LGHDT and CDR2 YNNKEL (reference sequence). The CDR3 is 15 amino acids. CDR3 in amino acids: CASQPQGSGANVLTF. The CDR3 nucleotides are TGTGCCAGCCAGCCCCAGGGCTCTGGGGCCAACGTCCTGACTTTC.

This sequence joins TRBV7-6 and TRBJ2-7, with D uncertain. V lost 11 bases to trimming and J lost 3 bases, with 11 bases between them. CDR1 and CDR2 (germline): SGHVS, FNYEAQ. There are 11 residues in the CDR3. Here the CDR3 reads CARATVYEQYF. For the CDR3, the DNA is TGTGCCCGGGCTACGGTCTACGAGCAGTACTTC.